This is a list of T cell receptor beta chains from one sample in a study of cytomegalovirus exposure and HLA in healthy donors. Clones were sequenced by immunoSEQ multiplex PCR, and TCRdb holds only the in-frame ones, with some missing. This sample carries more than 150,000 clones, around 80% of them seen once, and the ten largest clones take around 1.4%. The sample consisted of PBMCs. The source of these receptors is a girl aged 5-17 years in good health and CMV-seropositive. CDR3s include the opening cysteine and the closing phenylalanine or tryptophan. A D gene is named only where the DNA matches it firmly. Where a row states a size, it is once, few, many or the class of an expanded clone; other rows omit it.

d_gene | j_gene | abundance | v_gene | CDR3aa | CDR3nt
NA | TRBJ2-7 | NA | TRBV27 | CASTLRRGSYEQYF | TGTGCCAGCACCCTACGAAGGGGCTCCTACGAGCAGTACTTC
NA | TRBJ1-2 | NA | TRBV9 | CASSVGLTGHYGYTF | TGTGCCAGCAGCGTCGGCCTAACAGGCCACTATGGCTACACCTTC
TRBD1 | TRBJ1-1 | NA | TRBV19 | CASTITGTGATEAFF | TGTGCCAGTACTATAACCGGGACAGGGGCCACTGAAGCTTTCTTT
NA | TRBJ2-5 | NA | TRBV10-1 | CASSGTAKETQYF | TGCGCCAGCAGTGGGACAGCTAAAGAGACCCAGTACTTC
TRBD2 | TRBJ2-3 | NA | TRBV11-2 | CASSSGHGGADTQYF | TGTGCCAGCAGCTCCGGCCACGGGGGGGCAGATACGCAGTATTTT
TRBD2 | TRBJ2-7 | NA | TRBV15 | CATSEPGTNLYEQYF | TGTGCCACCAGCGAGCCCGGGACTAACCTCTACGAGCAGTACTTC
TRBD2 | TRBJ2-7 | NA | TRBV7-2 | CASSPWISGTSGRSEQYF | TGTGCCAGCAGCCCCTGGATTTCGGGAACTAGCGGGAGATCCGAGCAGTACTTC
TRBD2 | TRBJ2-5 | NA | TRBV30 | CAWSGDYSQETQYF | TGTGCCTGGAGTGGGGACTACTCCCAAGAGACCCAGTACTTC
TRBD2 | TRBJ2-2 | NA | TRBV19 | CAISRLAGVSGELFF | TGTGCCATCAGCAGACTAGCGGGAGTATCCGGGGAGCTGTTTTTT
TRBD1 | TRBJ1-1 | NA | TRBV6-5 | CASSPDRGGTEAFF | TGTGCCAGCAGTCCTGACAGGGGTGGCACTGAAGCTTTCTTT
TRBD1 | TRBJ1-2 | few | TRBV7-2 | CASSVGQNYGYTF | TGTGCCAGCAGCGTGGGACAGAACTATGGCTACACCTTC
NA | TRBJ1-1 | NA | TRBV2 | CASSEWGGAFF | TGTGCCAGCAGTGAATGGGGGGGAGCTTTCTTT
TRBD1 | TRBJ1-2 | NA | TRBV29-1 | CSAGDSPAMAGTF | TGCAGCGCCGGGGACAGCCCGGCTATGGCTGGCACCTTC
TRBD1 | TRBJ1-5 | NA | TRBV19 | CASSPLETGPQPQHF | TGTGCCAGTAGTCCCCTCGAGACAGGGCCTCAGCCCCAGCATTTT
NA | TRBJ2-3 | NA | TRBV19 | CASSSPPGLITDTQYF | TGTGCCAGTAGTTCCCCTCCAGGACTAATCACAGATACGCAGTATTTT
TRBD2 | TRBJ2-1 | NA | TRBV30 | CAWSHTGLAGGPEQFF | TGTGCCTGGAGTCACACGGGACTAGCGGGAGGGCCTGAGCAGTTCTTC
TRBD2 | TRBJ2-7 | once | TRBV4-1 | CAPKGGTSGLPPGEQYF | TGCGCCCCTAAAGGCGGGACTAGCGGGCTTCCTCCTGGCGAGCAGTACTTC
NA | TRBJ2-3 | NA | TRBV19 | CASRRDPKITSTDTQYF | TGTGCCAGTAGGCGGGATCCTAAGATCACTAGCACAGATACGCAGTATTTT
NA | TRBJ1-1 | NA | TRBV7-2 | CASSSTGVLNTEAFF | TGTGCCAGCAGCTCAACTGGAGTACTGAACACTGAAGCTTTCTTT
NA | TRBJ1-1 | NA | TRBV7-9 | CASSSRDTPNTEAFF | TGTGCCAGCAGCTCTCGGGACACTCCGAACACTGAAGCTTTCTTT
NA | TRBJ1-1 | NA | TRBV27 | CASSRLGQNTEAFF | TGTGCCAGCAGCCGACTGGGACAGAACACTGAAGCTTTCTTT
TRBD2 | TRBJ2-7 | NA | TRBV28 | CASRPPGGSYEQYF | TGTGCCAGCAGGCCTCCGGGCGGGAGCTACGAGCAGTACTTC
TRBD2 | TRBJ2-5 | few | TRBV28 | CASSFRGLAGLPRTQYF | TGTGCCAGCAGTTTCCGCGGACTAGCGGGACTCCCCCGGACCCAGTACTTC
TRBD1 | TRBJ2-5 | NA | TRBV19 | CASSSPGQGETQYF | TGTGCCAGTAGTTCCCCGGGACAGGGGGAGACCCAGTACTTC
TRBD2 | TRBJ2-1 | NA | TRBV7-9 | CASRDPLAERGNEQFF | TGTGCCAGCAGAGACCCTCTAGCGGAGCGGGGCAATGAGCAGTTCTTC
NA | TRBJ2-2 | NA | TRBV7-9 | CASIPDSLNTGELFF | TGTGCCAGCATCCCGGACAGCCTGAACACCGGGGAGCTGTTTTTT
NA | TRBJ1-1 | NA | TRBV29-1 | CSVRPGGTEAFF | TGCAGCGTGAGACCAGGAGGGACTGAAGCTTTCTTT
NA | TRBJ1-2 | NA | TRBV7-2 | CASSTRQVDFYGYTF | TGTGCCAGCAGCACCCGACAGGTCGACTTCTATGGCTACACCTTC
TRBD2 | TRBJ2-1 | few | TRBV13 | CASTHWTSGTNEQFF | TGTGCCAGCACGCACTGGACTAGCGGGACAAATGAGCAGTTCTTC
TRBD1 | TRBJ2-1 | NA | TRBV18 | CASPRAGTGVNEQFF | TGTGCCAGCCCCCGGGCCGGGACAGGGGTGAATGAGCAGTTCTTC
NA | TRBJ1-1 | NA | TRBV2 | CASSEWRGNTEAFF | TGTGCCAGCAGTGAATGGAGGGGGAACACTGAAGCTTTCTTT
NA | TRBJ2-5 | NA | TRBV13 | CASSLTPSQGETQYF | TGTGCCAGCAGCTTGACTCCCTCGCAAGGCGAGACCCAGTACTTC
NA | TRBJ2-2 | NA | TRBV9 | CASSVFSGTGELFF | TGTGCCAGCAGCGTATTTAGCGGTACCGGGGAGCTGTTTTTT
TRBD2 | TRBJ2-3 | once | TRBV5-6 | CASRKAGGGTDTQYF | TGTGCCAGCAGGAAAGCGGGAGGTGGCACAGATACGCAGTATTTT
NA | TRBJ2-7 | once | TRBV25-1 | CASSEYGSDRSYEQYF | TGTGCCAGCAGTGAATATGGGTCAGACAGGTCCTACGAGCAGTACTTC
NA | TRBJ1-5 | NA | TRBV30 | CAWRKGQGSQPQHF | TGTGCCTGGAGGAAGGGCCAGGGCAGTCAGCCCCAGCATTTT
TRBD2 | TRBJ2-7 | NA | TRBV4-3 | CASSPLGTSGNYEQYF | TGCGCCAGCAGCCCCTTGGGGACTAGCGGGAATTACGAGCAGTACTTC
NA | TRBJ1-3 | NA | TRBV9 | CASSVDLSGNTIYF | TGTGCCAGCAGCGTAGACCTATCTGGAAACACCATATATTTT
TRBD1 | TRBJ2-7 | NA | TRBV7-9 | CASSLAGQVTYEQYF | TGTGCCAGCAGCTTAGCGGGACAGGTCACCTACGAGCAGTACTTC
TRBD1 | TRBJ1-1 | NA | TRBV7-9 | CASSLRGTGESTEAFF | TGTGCCAGCAGCCTCCGCGGGACAGGGGAAAGCACTGAAGCTTTCTTT
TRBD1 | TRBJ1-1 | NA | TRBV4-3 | CASSQVTGQGGTEAFF | TGCGCCAGCAGCCAAGTTACGGGACAGGGTGGCACTGAAGCTTTCTTT
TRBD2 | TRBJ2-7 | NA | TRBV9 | CASSVGLAGADEQYF | TGTGCCAGCAGCGTAGGACTAGCGGGAGCAGACGAGCAGTACTTC
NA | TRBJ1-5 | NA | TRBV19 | CASSIDLSSNQPQHF | TGTGCCAGTAGTATAGATCTATCTAGCAATCAGCCCCAGCATTTT
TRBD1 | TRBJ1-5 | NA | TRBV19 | CACSPWDRGGGQPQHF | TGTGCCTGCTCTCCCTGGGACAGGGGAGGAGGTCAGCCCCAGCATTTT